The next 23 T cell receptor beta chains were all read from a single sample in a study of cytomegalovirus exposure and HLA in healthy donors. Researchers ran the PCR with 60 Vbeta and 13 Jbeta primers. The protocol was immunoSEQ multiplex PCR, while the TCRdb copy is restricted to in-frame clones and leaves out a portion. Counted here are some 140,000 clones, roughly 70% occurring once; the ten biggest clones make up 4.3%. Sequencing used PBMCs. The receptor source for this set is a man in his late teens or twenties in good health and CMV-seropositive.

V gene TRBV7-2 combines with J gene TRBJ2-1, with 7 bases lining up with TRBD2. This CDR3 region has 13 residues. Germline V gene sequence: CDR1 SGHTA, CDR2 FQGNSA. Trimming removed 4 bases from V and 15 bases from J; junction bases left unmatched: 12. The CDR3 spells CASSSPGRAISFF. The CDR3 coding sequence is TGTGCCAGCAGCTCTCCTGGGAGGGCCATATCGTTCTTC.

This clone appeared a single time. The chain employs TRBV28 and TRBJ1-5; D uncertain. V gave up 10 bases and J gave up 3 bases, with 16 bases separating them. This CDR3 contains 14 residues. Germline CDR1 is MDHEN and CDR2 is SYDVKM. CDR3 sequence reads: CATKGGLNNQPQHF. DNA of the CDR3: TGTGCCACCAAGGGAGGGTTGAACAATCAGCCCCAGCATTTT. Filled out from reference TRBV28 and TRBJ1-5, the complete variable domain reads DVKVTQSSRYLVKRTGEKVFLECVQDMDHENMFWYRQDPGLGLRLIYFSYDVKMKEKGDIPEGYSVSREKKERFSLILESASTNQTSMYLCATKGGLNNQPQHFGDGTRLSIL.

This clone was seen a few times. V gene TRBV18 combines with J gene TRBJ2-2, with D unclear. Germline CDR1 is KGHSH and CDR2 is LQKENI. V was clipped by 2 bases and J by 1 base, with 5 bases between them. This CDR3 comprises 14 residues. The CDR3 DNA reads TGTGCCAGCTCACCATCCAGGAACACCGGGGAGCTGTTTTTT. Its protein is CASSPSRNTGELFF.

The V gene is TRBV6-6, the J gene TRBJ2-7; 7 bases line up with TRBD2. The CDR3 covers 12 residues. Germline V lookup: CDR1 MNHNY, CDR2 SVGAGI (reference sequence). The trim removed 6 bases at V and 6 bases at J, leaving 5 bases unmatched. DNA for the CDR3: TGTGCCAGCAGGGGGGGGGTTACCGAGCAGTACTTC. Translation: CASRGGVTEQYF.

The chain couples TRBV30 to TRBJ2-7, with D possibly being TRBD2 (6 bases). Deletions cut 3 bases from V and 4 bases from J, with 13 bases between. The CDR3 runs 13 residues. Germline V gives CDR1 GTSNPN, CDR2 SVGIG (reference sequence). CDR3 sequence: CAWSREPGYEQYF. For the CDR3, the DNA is TGTGCCTGGAGCCGGGAGCCTGGATACGAGCAGTACTTC.

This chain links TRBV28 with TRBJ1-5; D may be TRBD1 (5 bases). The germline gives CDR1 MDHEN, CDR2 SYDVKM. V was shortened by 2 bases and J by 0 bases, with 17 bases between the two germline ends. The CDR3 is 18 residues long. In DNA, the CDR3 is TGTGCCAGCAGTTTAACCCCCCCAGGGCTAGTTAGCAATCAGCCCCAGCATTTT. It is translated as CASSLTPPGLVSNQPQHF.

CDR3 DNA: TGTGCCAGCAGCCAAGTGCAGGGTGAGAGTGGCTACACCTTC. This translates into CASSQVQGESGYTF. The chain uses TRBV4-2 and TRBJ1-2; D is possibly TRBD1 (5 bases). The CDR3 totals 14 residues. Germline V CDR1 and CDR2: LGHNA, YNFKEQ. Between the trimmed V and J ends, which lost 1 base and 7 bases, there was a span of 13 bases.

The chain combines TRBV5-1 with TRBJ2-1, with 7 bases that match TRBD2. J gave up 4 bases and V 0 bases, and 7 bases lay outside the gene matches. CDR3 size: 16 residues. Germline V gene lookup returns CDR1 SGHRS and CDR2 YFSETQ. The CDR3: CASSLGPAGPYNEQFF. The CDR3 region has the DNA TGCGCCAGCAGCTTGGGCCCAGCGGGACCGTACAATGAGCAGTTCTTC.

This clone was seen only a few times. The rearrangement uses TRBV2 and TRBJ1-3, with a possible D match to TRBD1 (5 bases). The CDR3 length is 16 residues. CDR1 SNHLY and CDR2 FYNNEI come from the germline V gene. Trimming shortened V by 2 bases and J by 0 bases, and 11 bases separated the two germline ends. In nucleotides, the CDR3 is TGTGCCAGCAGTGAAAGGGGAAGTGGCTCTGGAAACACCATATATTTT. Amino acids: CASSERGSGSGNTIYF.

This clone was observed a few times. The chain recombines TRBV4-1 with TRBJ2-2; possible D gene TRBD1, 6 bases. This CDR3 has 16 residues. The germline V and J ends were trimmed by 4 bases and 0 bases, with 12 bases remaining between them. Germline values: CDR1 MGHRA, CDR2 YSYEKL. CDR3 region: CASSPGTRANTGELFF. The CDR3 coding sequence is TGCGCCAGCAGCCCAGGGACACGCGCGAACACCGGGGAGCTGTTTTTT.

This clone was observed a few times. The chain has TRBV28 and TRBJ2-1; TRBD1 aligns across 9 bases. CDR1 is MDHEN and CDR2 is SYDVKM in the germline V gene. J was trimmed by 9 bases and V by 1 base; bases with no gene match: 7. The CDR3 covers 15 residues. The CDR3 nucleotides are TGTGCCAGCAGTTTATTCGGCAGGGACAGGGCTGAGCAGTTCTTC. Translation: CASSLFGRDRAEQFF.

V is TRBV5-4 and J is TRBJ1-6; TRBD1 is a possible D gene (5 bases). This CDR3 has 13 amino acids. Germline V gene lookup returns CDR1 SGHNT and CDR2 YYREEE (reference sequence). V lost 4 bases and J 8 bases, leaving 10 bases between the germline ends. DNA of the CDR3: TGTGCCAGCAGCAGACAGATGGATTCACCCCTCCACTTT. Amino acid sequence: CASSRQMDSPLHF.

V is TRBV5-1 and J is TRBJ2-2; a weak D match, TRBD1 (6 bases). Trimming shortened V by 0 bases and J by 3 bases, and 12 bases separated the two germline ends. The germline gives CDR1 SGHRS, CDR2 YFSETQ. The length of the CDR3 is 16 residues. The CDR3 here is CASSLAPDSHTGELFF. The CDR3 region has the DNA TGCGCCAGCAGCTTGGCTCCGGACAGCCACACCGGGGAGCTGTTTTTT.

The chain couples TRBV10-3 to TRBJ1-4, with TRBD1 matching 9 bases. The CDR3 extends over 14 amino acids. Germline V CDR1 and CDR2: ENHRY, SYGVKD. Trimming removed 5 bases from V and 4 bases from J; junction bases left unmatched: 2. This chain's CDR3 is CAISQGQGNEKLFF. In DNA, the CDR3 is TGTGCCATCAGTCAGGGACAGGGTAATGAAAAACTGTTTTTT.

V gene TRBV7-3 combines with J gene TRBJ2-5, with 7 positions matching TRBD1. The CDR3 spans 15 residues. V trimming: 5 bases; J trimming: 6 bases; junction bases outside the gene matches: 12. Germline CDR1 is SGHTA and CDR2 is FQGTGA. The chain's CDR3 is CASSRRTGRGQTQYF. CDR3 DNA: TGTGCCAGCAGCCGAAGGACAGGTCGTGGGCAGACCCAGTACTTC.

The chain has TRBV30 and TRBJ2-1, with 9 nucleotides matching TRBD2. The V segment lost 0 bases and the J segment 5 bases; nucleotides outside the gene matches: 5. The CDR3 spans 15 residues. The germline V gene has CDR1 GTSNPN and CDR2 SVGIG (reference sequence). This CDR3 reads CAWSVLRGRDNEQFF. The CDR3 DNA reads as TGTGCCTGGAGTGTTTTGCGCGGGAGGGACAATGAGCAGTTCTTC.

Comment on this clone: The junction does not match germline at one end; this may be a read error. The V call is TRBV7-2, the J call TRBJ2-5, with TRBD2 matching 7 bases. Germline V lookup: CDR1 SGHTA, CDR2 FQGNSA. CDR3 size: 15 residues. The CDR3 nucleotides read TGTGCCAGCAGCCTCGTTGGGGGGGTGGGAGAGATCCAGTACTTC. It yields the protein CASSLVGGVGEIQYF.

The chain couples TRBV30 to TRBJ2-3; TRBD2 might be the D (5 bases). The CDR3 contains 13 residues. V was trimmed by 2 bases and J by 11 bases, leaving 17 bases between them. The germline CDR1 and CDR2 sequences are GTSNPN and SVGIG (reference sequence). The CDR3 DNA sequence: TGTGCCTGGAGTATAGTCTCCCTAGGAGGGCAGTATTTT. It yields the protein CAWSIVSLGGQYF.

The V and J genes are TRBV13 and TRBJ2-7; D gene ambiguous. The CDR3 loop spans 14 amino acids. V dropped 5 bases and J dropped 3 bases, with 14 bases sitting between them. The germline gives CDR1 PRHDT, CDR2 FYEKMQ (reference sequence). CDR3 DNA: TGTGCCAGCAGCCCCGGGTCTCCCGGCTACGAGCAGTACTTC. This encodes CASSPGSPGYEQYF.

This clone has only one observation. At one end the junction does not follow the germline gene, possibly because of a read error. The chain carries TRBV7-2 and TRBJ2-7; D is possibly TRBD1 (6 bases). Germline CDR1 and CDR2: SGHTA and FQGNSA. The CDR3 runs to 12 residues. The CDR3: CASSMATGHKSF. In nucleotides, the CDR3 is TGTGCCAGCAGCATGGCGACGGGACATAAGTCGTTC.

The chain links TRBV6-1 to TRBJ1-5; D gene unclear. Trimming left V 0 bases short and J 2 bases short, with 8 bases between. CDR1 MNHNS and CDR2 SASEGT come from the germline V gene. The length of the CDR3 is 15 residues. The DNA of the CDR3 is TGTGCCAGCAGTGAAGCGCTCGGGGGCAATCAGCCCCAGCATTTT. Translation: CASSEALGGNQPQHF.

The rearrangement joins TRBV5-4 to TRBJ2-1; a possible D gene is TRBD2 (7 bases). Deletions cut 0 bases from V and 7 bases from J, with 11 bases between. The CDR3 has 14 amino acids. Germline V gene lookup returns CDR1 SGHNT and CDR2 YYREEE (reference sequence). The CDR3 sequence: CASSLAGGINEQFF. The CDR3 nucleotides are TGTGCCAGCAGCTTGGCGGGGGGCATTAATGAGCAGTTCTTC.

Here the CDR3 DNA reads TGTGCCAGCAGCCTCAAACCGACAGGGGACTATGGCTACACCTTC. Encoded protein: CASSLKPTGDYGYTF. The chain recombines TRBV7-2 with TRBJ1-2, with 8 bases fitting TRBD1. V shed 5 bases, J shed 3 bases, and the junction held 8 bases outside the gene matches. Germline lookup yields CDR1 SGHTA and CDR2 FQGNSA. This CDR3 has 15 residues.